A selection of T cell receptor beta chains follows, all from one sample in a study of OX40 agonist ivuxolimab in advanced cancers. Clones were read by immunoSEQ multiplex PCR, and TCRdb kept only the in-frame ones, dropping some. The repertoire holds fewer than 120,000 clones, with approximately 89% as singletons. The source was CD4+ or CD8+ T cells sorted from blood, collected in a trial of the OX40 agonist ivuxolimab. All receptors derive from an adult with an advanced solid tumor such as melanoma, head and neck, liver or kidney cancer. The conserved cysteine and the conserved F or W are not part of the CDR3 here. Fields, in order: V gene, J gene, D gene, CDR3 protein. The D gene is left open where the match is weak.

v_call: TRBV7-9; j_call: TRBJ1-1; d_call: -; cdr3_aa: ASSLVDGEGEAF
v_call: TRBV7-3; j_call: TRBJ2-2; d_call: -; cdr3_aa: ASSRGTFANTGELF
v_call: TRBV4-3; j_call: TRBJ2-2; d_call: TRBD2; cdr3_aa: ASSQVYRLASSGELF
v_call: TRBV7-9; j_call: TRBJ1-2; d_call: -; cdr3_aa: ASSLDRVEGYT
v_call: TRBV6-1; j_call: TRBJ1-1; d_call: -; cdr3_aa: ASSGVQFLTEAF
v_call: TRBV30; j_call: TRBJ1-1; d_call: TRBD1; cdr3_aa: AWSTQGVTEAF
v_call: TRBV6-5; j_call: TRBJ1-6; d_call: TRBD1; cdr3_aa: ASSYSQGANSPLH
v_call: TRBV19; j_call: TRBJ2-2; d_call: TRBD1; cdr3_aa: ASTHLDRDTGELF
v_call: TRBV28; j_call: TRBJ1-4; d_call: -; cdr3_aa: ATQFGGEKLF
v_call: TRBV7-2; j_call: TRBJ2-7; d_call: -; cdr3_aa: ASSFVEKRDEQY
v_call: TRBV5-4; j_call: TRBJ2-2; d_call: -; cdr3_aa: ASSSRGWVRGENTGELF
v_call: TRBV5-4; j_call: TRBJ1-1; d_call: -; cdr3_aa: ASSPMGRGWNTEAF
v_call: TRBV4-1; j_call: TRBJ2-1; d_call: TRBD2; cdr3_aa: ASSQARNSGRAPKYYNEQF
v_call: TRBV10-3; j_call: TRBJ1-2; d_call: -; cdr3_aa: AISEPSKGGGYT
v_call: TRBV7-3; j_call: TRBJ1-4; d_call: TRBD1; cdr3_aa: ASSSLLSGDRFHGGNEKLF
v_call: TRBV5-1; j_call: TRBJ1-2; d_call: -; cdr3_aa: ASSRGTSNYGYT
v_call: TRBV6-1; j_call: TRBJ1-2; d_call: TRBD1; cdr3_aa: ASSALGQAYGYT
v_call: TRBV7-8; j_call: TRBJ2-5; d_call: TRBD2; cdr3_aa: ASSFASGRARETQY
v_call: TRBV2; j_call: TRBJ2-2; d_call: -; cdr3_aa: ASRPNTGELF
v_call: TRBV6-5; j_call: TRBJ1-1; d_call: -; cdr3_aa: ASSYSGGNEAF
v_call: TRBV19; j_call: TRBJ1-1; d_call: TRBD1; cdr3_aa: ASLTRGQVNTEAF
v_call: TRBV7-9; j_call: TRBJ1-2; d_call: -; cdr3_aa: ASSLAEVNYGYT
v_call: TRBV28; j_call: TRBJ1-2; d_call: -; cdr3_aa: ASSLEAGRAYGYT
v_call: TRBV14; j_call: TRBJ2-3; d_call: TRBD2; cdr3_aa: ASSSWREGPDTQY
v_call: TRBV6-5; j_call: TRBJ1-2; d_call: -; cdr3_aa: ASSYRASYGYT
v_call: TRBV30; j_call: TRBJ1-4; d_call: -; cdr3_aa: AWSAFTGENEKLF
v_call: TRBV9; j_call: TRBJ2-3; d_call: -; cdr3_aa: ASSVWSTDTQY
v_call: TRBV29-1; j_call: TRBJ1-1; d_call: -; cdr3_aa: SVVTYTADTEAF
v_call: TRBV28; j_call: TRBJ2-1; d_call: -; cdr3_aa: ASNRERNEQF
v_call: TRBV11-3; j_call: TRBJ2-3; d_call: -; cdr3_aa: ASSLVADTQY
v_call: TRBV19; j_call: TRBJ1-2; d_call: -; cdr3_aa: ASSMAPGGRYGYT
v_call: TRBV6-1; j_call: TRBJ1-1; d_call: -; cdr3_aa: ASTRTANTEAF
v_call: TRBV18; j_call: TRBJ1-5; d_call: TRBD1; cdr3_aa: ASSLTGGGNQPQH
v_call: TRBV9; j_call: TRBJ2-7; d_call: TRBD2; cdr3_aa: ASSVGLAENGGEQY
v_call: TRBV19; j_call: TRBJ1-2; d_call: -; cdr3_aa: ASQGKRGNYGYT
v_call: TRBV7-2; j_call: TRBJ2-2; d_call: TRBD2; cdr3_aa: ASSPRLAGAHTGELF
v_call: TRBV5-1; j_call: TRBJ1-2; d_call: TRBD1; cdr3_aa: ASSSPGQGKGYT
v_call: TRBV18; j_call: TRBJ1-1; d_call: -; cdr3_aa: ASSPPGSGSTEAF
v_call: TRBV28; j_call: TRBJ2-3; d_call: TRBD1; cdr3_aa: ASSGTANRMSSTDTQY
v_call: TRBV5-1; j_call: TRBJ1-2; d_call: -; cdr3_aa: ASSLGRGELGYT
v_call: TRBV5-5; j_call: TRBJ2-1; d_call: -; cdr3_aa: ASSLLGSLDNEQF
v_call: TRBV29-1; j_call: TRBJ1-2; d_call: -; cdr3_aa: SVEEGGGYT
v_call: TRBV11-1; j_call: TRBJ2-5; d_call: -; cdr3_aa: ASSLQSYAQETQY
v_call: TRBV4-2; j_call: TRBJ1-3; d_call: TRBD1; cdr3_aa: ASSQDPGQGANSGNTIY
v_call: TRBV6-5; j_call: TRBJ1-1; d_call: -; cdr3_aa: ASSYFLGPRV
v_call: TRBV4-3; j_call: TRBJ2-5; d_call: -; cdr3_aa: ASSQEAEDQETQY
v_call: TRBV6-4; j_call: TRBJ2-1; d_call: -; cdr3_aa: ASSVGGGSNEQF